These 13 T cell receptor beta chains were all obtained from the same sample, sequenced in a study of vaccination effects on CD4 cells after COVID-19. No antigen has been assigned to these receptors. The protocol was immunoSEQ multiplex PCR, while the TCRdb copy is restricted to in-frame clones and leaves out a portion. The profile covers over 50,000 clones, with more than 80% appearing a single time and under 3% taken by the ten largest. Peptide-pool stimulation followed by sequencing identified expanded antigen-specific CD4+ clonotypes in the ViraFEST assay. Subsequent to a culture period of about nine days, CD4+ T cells were isolated. The input for sequencing was CD4+ T cells from PBMCs cultured with HCoV-229E spike peptides, taken before COVID-19 vaccination. The source is a human donor who received a COVID-19 vaccine.

CDR3 coding DNA: TGTGCCAGCAGCTTAGCTAGCTTTGCATCTCAAGAGACCCAGTACTTC. Translation: CASSLASFASQETQYF. V and J are TRBV7-8 and TRBJ2-5; no firm D call. CDR3 size: 16 residues. CDR1 is SGHVS, CDR2 FQNEAQ, per germline. V was cut by 0 bases and J by 2 bases, with 13 bases left in between. Supplemented by reference TRBV7-8 and TRBJ2-5, the full variable domain reads GAGVSQSPRYKVAKRGQDVALRCDPISGHVSLFWYQQALGQGPEFLTYFQNEAQLDKSGLPSDRFFAERPEGSVSTLKIQRTQQEDSAVYLCASSLASFASQETQYFGPGTRLLVL.

The genes are TRBV7-2 and TRBJ2-2, with TRBD2 identical over 10 bases. The J segment lost 8 bases and the V segment lost 0 bases, leaving 6 bases of the junction unmatched. The CDR3 has 16 residues. Germline-derived CDR1 and CDR2 are SGHTA and FQGNSA. DNA of the CDR3: TGTGCCAGCAGCTTAGCGACGAGCGGGGGGGCAGGGGAGCTGTTTTTT. Its protein is CASSLATSGGAGELFF. The complete variable domain, with remaining parts taken from reference TRBV7-2 and TRBJ2-2, reads GAGVSQSPSNKVTEKGKDVELRCDPISGHTALYWYRQSLGQGLEFLIYFQGNSAPDKSGLPSDRFSAERTGGSVSTLTIQRTQQEDSAVYLCASSLATSGGAGELFFGEGSRLTVL.

CDR3 in DNA: TGCGCCAGCAGCTTGAACCGCGACAGGGGCAACACCGGGGAGCTGTTTTTT. Encoded protein: CASSLNRDRGNTGELFF. The chain uses TRBV5-1 and TRBJ2-2; 8 bases are a match to TRBD1. Germline V CDR1 and CDR2: SGHRS, YFSETQ. V was pared by 1 base and J by 2 bases, with 7 bases of the junction left unmatched. The CDR3 has 17 amino acids. The full variable domain, rest sourced from reference TRBV5-1 and TRBJ2-2, is KAGVTQTPRYLIKTRGQQVTLSCSPISGHRSVSWYQQTPGQGLQFLFEYFSETQRNKGNFPGRFSGRQFSNSRSEMNVSTLELGDSALYLCASSLNRDRGNTGELFFGEGSRLTVL.

This sequence joins TRBV11-2 and TRBJ2-7; 11 bases match TRBD1. The CDR3 consists of 15 residues. Per the germline V gene, CDR1 is SGHAT and CDR2 is FQNNGV. The junction had 7 bases not matched to a gene; V was cut back by 5 bases and J by 4 bases. Here the CDR3 DNA reads TGTGCCAGCAGCCGGAGGACAGGGGGCCATTACGAGCAGTACGTC. It translates to CASSRRTGGHYEQYV.

The chain links TRBV24-1 to TRBJ2-1; tentative D call: TRBD1 (5 bases). This CDR3 comprises 17 residues. Germline CDR1 KGHDR, CDR2 SFDVKD. Trimming pared 5 bases from V and 6 bases from J, leaving 22 bases between. CDR3 protein: CATSASIGAGIRNEQFF. The CDR3 region has the DNA TGTGCCACCAGTGCCTCAATTGGGGCAGGGATCCGCAATGAGCAGTTCTTC.

The rearrangement uses TRBV4-3 and TRBJ2-3, with a weak D call TRBD1 (6 bases). Germline assignment: CDR1 LGHNA and CDR2 YSLEER. The germline V and J ends were trimmed by 5 bases and 3 bases, with 12 bases remaining between them. The CDR3 is made up of 14 amino acids. The CDR3 reads CASSTGRRTDTQYF. As DNA, the CDR3 is TGCGCCAGCAGCACAGGGAGACGGACAGATACGCAGTATTTT.

A few counts support this clone. This chain links TRBV3-1 (or the pseudogene TRBV3-2) with TRBJ1-6, with D unresolved. Germline CDR1 is LGHDT and CDR2 is YNNKEL (reference sequence). Trimming stripped 3 bases from V and 11 bases from J, with 14 bases between. This CDR3 has 14 amino acids. This CDR3 reads CASSHSGSATPLHF. The CDR3 nucleotides read TGTGCCAGCAGCCACTCTGGATCCGCAACACCCCTCCACTTT.

The CDR3 region is CASSLGLGQGMGTQYF. CDR3 nucleotide sequence: TGCGCCAGCAGCTTGGGTCTAGGACAGGGGATGGGGACCCAGTACTTC. This chain links TRBV5-1 with TRBJ2-5, with 9 positions matching TRBD1. V was pared by 0 bases and J by 7 bases, with 10 bases of the junction left unmatched. The germline CDR1 and CDR2 sequences are SGHRS and YFSETQ. The CDR3 loop spans 16 amino acids.

The gene calls are TRBV12-3 or TRBV12-4 and TRBJ1-5; D possibly corresponds to TRBD1 (5 bases). The CDR3 is 13 residues long. Trimming took 5 bases from V and 10 from J, leaving 15 bases between them. CDR3 residues: CASSQGDDRPQHF. CDR3 nucleotide sequence: TGTGCCAGCAGTCAGGGTGACGACCGTCCCCAGCATTTT.

V is TRBV12-3 or TRBV12-4 and J is TRBJ1-3; D unclear. V lost 3 bases to trimming and J lost 0 bases, with 0 bases between them. This CDR3 is built from 12 residues. The CDR3 protein is CASSFSGNTIYF. The CDR3 DNA follows: TGTGCCAGCAGTTTCTCTGGAAACACCATATATTTT.

The J gene is TRBJ1-4, the V gene TRBV5-1; D might be TRBD1 (6 bases). The V end lost 3 bases, the J end lost 0 bases, and 9 bases lay between the germline ends. Germline V gene lookup returns CDR1 SGHRS and CDR2 YFSETQ. There are 15 residues in the CDR3. The CDR3 bases are TGCGCCAGCAGCTCACGACAGGCAACTAATGAAAAACTGTTTTTT. As protein: CASSSRQATNEKLFF.

The chain combines TRBV24-1 with TRBJ2-3; tentative D call: TRBD2 (5 bases). The germline CDR1 and CDR2 sequences are KGHDR and SFDVKD. V shed 5 bases and J shed 3 bases, with 11 bases lying between them. This CDR3 contains 14 residues. CDR3 in amino acids: CATSGGYSTDTQYF. The CDR3 bases are TGTGCCACCAGTGGAGGGTATTCGACAGATACGCAGTATTTT.

V is TRBV6-1 and J is TRBJ2-5; no definite D call. Germline V lookup: CDR1 MNHNS, CDR2 SASEGT. Between the trimmed V and J ends, which lost 4 bases and 1 base, there was a span of 1 base. This CDR3 contains 11 residues. CDR3 coding DNA: TGTGCCAGCAGTGGCCAAGAGACCCAGTACTTC. Translated: CASSGQETQYF.